The entry below gives a single T cell receptor (beta chain) sequence along with its context. Its antigen is unidentified. The CDR3 is 14 amino acids. The V gene end was trimmed by 3 bases and the J gene end by 7 bases; junction bases not matched to a gene: 9. Germline loops: CDR1 SGHNT, CDR2 YYREEE (reference sequence). The data were produced by immunoSEQ multiplex PCR, yet TCRdb's version contains in-frame clones alone and is incomplete. The data show over 100,000 clones, around 87% seen once. The donors were part of the validation cohort of more than 90 subjects. That cohort was separate from the first cohort, which comprised 670 or so subjects. The sample belongs to a study of cytomegalovirus exposure and HLA in healthy donors. Points from the study as a whole: The authors listed 150 to 200 TCR beta chains as cytomegalovirus-associated.

The clonotype was recovered from a young woman in good health and CMV-seropositive. This chain connects TRBV5-4 to TRBJ1-2; 7 nucleotides agree with TRBD1. The specimen sequenced was PBMCs. CDR3 amino acids: CASSSNIGGGGYTF. The DNA of the CDR3 is TGTGCCAGCAGCTCAAACATAGGGGGCGGTGGCTACACCTTC.